The sequence of this T cell receptor (beta chain) was determined in a study of T-cell reconstitution after alpha-beta-depleted transplantation in children. This clonotype was recorded at least ten times. Germline V gene sequence: CDR1 SGHAT, CDR2 FQNNGV. The CDR3 extends over 15 amino acids. The junction had 4 bases not matched to a gene; V was cut back by 5 bases and J by 3 bases. Unique molecular identifiers were built into the TCRbeta library. MiXCR was run by TCRdb on the PCR reads, yielding one entry per CDR3 protein. The repertoire includes 350,000 to 400,000 distinct CDR3 sequences, 10% to 15% of them detected once, and around 4% sits in the top ten.

Sequencing used PBMCs, obtained from the stem cell graft. The source is a human donor who donated a stem cell graft to a child with Fanconi anemia. This chain joins TRBV11-2 and TRBJ2-5; 12 positions match TRBD2. The DNA for the CDR3 is TGTGCCAGCAGCGCCCGGACTAGCGGGAAAGAGACCCAGTACTTC. Translating it yields CASSARTSGKETQYF.